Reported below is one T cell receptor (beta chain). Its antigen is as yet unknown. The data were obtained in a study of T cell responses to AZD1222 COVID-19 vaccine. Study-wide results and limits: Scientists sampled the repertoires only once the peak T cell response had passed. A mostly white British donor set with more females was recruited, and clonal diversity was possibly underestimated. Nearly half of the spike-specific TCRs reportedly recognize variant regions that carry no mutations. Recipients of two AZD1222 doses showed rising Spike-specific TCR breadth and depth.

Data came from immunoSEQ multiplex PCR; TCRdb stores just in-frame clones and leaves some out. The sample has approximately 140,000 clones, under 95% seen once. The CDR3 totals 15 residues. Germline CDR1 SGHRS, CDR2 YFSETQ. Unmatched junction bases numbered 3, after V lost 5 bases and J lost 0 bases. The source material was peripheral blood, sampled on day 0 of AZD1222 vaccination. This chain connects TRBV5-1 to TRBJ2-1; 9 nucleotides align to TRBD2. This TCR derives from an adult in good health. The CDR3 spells CASRSGGISYNEQFF. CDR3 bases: TGCGCCAGCAGAAGCGGGGGGATCTCCTACAATGAGCAGTTCTTC.